The 6 T cell receptor beta chains below come from one sample, sequenced in a study of T cell responses to AZD1222 COVID-19 vaccine. Measured with immunoSEQ multiplex PCR; TCRdb has only the in-frame clones, and not every one. The sample carries roughly 100,000 clones, 88% recorded once. This specimen consisted of peripheral blood, obtained on day 0 of AZD1222 vaccination. The receptors derive from an adult in good health.

The chain uses TRBV2 and TRBJ1-2, with D possibly matching TRBD1 (5 bases). CDR1 and CDR2 (germline): SNHLY, FYNNEI. The CDR3 contains 13 residues. The ends were cut back, 6 bases at V and 8 bases at J, with 16 bases in the middle. This CDR3 reads CASRDTSRRGYTF. The CDR3 DNA is TGTGCCAGCAGGGACACCTCGAGGAGGGGCTACACCTTC. Complete variable domain (other parts from reference TRBV2 and TRBJ1-2): EPEVTQTPSHQVTQMGQEVILRCVPISNHLYFYWYRQILGQKVEFLVSFYNNEISEKSEIFDDQFSVERPDGSNFTLKIRSTKLEDSAMYFCASRDTSRRGYTFGSGTRLTVV.

This chain uses TRBV19 with TRBJ2-7, with D possibly TRBD1 on 6 matching bases. This CDR3 has 14 amino acids. Trimming removed 5 bases at V and 3 bases at J, with 14 bases between. Germline assignment: CDR1 LNHDA and CDR2 SQIVND (reference sequence). The DNA for the CDR3 is TGTGCCAGTAGTGTAGGGACATCCTTCTACGAGCAGTACTTC. Its protein product is CASSVGTSFYEQYF.

The V call is TRBV24-1, the J call TRBJ2-3; perhaps TRBD1 as D (6 bases). CDR1 and CDR2 (germline): KGHDR, SFDVKD. Between the trimmed V and J ends, which lost 4 bases and 2 bases, there was a span of 12 bases. The CDR3 has 15 amino acids. CDR3 coding DNA: TGTGCCACCAGTGACCCGACAGGACCCACAGATACGCAGTATTTT. Amino acids: CATSDPTGPTDTQYF.

V gene TRBV29-1 combines with J gene TRBJ2-3; TRBD2 matches at 8 bases. This CDR3 comprises 13 residues. CDR1 and CDR2 from the germline V gene are SQVTM and ANQGSEA. The V gene end was trimmed by 1 base and the J gene end by 5 bases; junction bases not matched to a gene: 2. The chain's CDR3 is CSVEVGGEDTQYF. DNA of the CDR3: TGCAGCGTTGAAGTCGGGGGGGAAGATACGCAGTATTTT.

The rearrangement uses TRBV28 and TRBJ2-7, with D perhaps given as TRBD1 or TRBD2 (5 bases each). Germline V CDR1 and CDR2: MDHEN, SYDVKM. The CDR3 covers 14 residues. The V end lost 6 bases, the J end lost 2 bases, and 14 bases lay between the germline ends. CDR3 residues: CASSTGAATYEQYF. CDR3 DNA sequence: TGTGCCAGCAGCACCGGGGCCGCGACCTACGAGCAGTACTTC.

The chain links TRBV7-9 to TRBJ1-1; D gene unclear. The V end was cut by 11 bases, the J end by 4 bases, with 20 bases between. Germline-derived CDR1 and CDR2 are SEHNR and FQNEAQ (reference sequence). The CDR3 spans 14 residues. The CDR3 coding sequence is TGTGCCGCCGAAGCAACCCCGACGGCCACTGAAGCTTTCTTT. It specifies CAAEATPTATEAFF.